This is a list of T cell receptor beta chains from one sample in a study of blood T cell repertoires in COVID-19. Data came from immunoSEQ multiplex PCR; TCRdb stores just in-frame clones and leaves some out. The table has 150,000 to 200,000 clones, 80% seen once. Material for sequencing was peripheral blood. The receptors were sampled from a man in his 60s with acute or convalescent COVID-19. Each CDR3 is given with its conserved first and last residue. A D gene is named only where the DNA matches it firmly. Clone sizes are given selectively: once, few, many, or a class where the clone is expanded.

abundance: -; d_gene: -; v_gene: TRBV2; j_gene: TRBJ2-3; CDR3aa: CASKKGEYTDTQYF; CDR3nt: TGTGCCAGCAAAAAGGGAGAATACACAGATACGCAGTATTTT
abundance: -; d_gene: TRBD2; v_gene: TRBV11-2; j_gene: TRBJ2-7; CDR3aa: CASSLGLAAYEQYF; CDR3nt: TGTGCCAGCAGCTTAGGACTAGCGGCCTACGAGCAGTACTTC
abundance: -; d_gene: -; v_gene: TRBV11-3; j_gene: TRBJ1-3; CDR3aa: CASSIAEFRFGNTIYF; CDR3nt: TGTGCCAGCAGCATCGCGGAGTTTAGATTTGGAAACACCATATATTTT
abundance: -; d_gene: -; v_gene: TRBV24-1; j_gene: TRBJ1-2; CDR3aa: CATSVGDYGYTF; CDR3nt: TGTGCCACCAGTGTCGGGGACTATGGCTACACCTTC
abundance: -; d_gene: TRBD2; v_gene: TRBV27; j_gene: TRBJ2-1; CDR3aa: CASSLLGAGVYNEQFF; CDR3nt: TGTGCCAGCAGTTTACTCGGAGCGGGGGTCTACAATGAGCAGTTCTTC
abundance: -; d_gene: TRBD2; v_gene: TRBV5-1; j_gene: TRBJ2-1; CDR3aa: CASSLGGGQYNEQFF; CDR3nt: TGCGCCAGCAGCTTGGGCGGGGGTCAGTACAATGAGCAGTTCTTC
abundance: -; d_gene: -; v_gene: TRBV19; j_gene: TRBJ2-3; CDR3aa: CASSIGRTDTQYF; CDR3nt: TGTGCCAGTAGTATCGGTCGCACAGATACGCAGTATTTT
abundance: -; d_gene: TRBD1; v_gene: TRBV19; j_gene: TRBJ1-5; CDR3aa: CASRDRVNQPQHF; CDR3nt: TGTGCCAGTAGAGACAGGGTTAACCAGCCCCAGCATTTT
abundance: -; d_gene: -; v_gene: TRBV11-2; j_gene: TRBJ1-3; CDR3aa: CASSFGRASNTIYF; CDR3nt: TGTGCCAGCAGCTTTGGCAGGGCTTCAAACACCATATATTTT
abundance: many; d_gene: -; v_gene: TRBV7-2; j_gene: TRBJ2-3; CDR3aa: CASSLANGEDTQYF; CDR3nt: TGTGCCAGCAGCTTAGCGAACGGGGAGGATACGCAGTATTTT
abundance: few; d_gene: -; v_gene: TRBV5-4; j_gene: TRBJ1-2; CDR3aa: CASSLDAGIGYTF; CDR3nt: TGTGCCAGCAGCTTGGACGCAGGGATAGGCTACACCTTC
abundance: -; d_gene: -; v_gene: TRBV5-4; j_gene: TRBJ1-4; CDR3aa: CASSVRHATNEKLFF; CDR3nt: TGTGCCAGCAGCGTTCGACACGCAACTAATGAAAAACTGTTTTTT
abundance: -; d_gene: -; v_gene: TRBV7-9; j_gene: TRBJ1-2; CDR3aa: CASSSLSRTANYGYTF; CDR3nt: TGTGCCAGCAGCTCGCTTTCCCGGACAGCTAACTATGGCTACACCTTC
abundance: -; d_gene: -; v_gene: TRBV30; j_gene: TRBJ1-2; CDR3aa: CAWDSGINYGYTF; CDR3nt: TGTGCCTGGGACAGTGGAATTAACTATGGCTACACCTTC
abundance: -; d_gene: TRBD1; v_gene: TRBV2; j_gene: TRBJ1-6; CDR3aa: CASSERQGNSPLHF; CDR3nt: TGTGCCAGCAGTGAAAGACAGGGGAATTCACCCCTCCACTTT
abundance: -; d_gene: TRBD1; v_gene: TRBV10-3; j_gene: TRBJ2-3; CDR3aa: CAISESWTGSDTQYF; CDR3nt: TGTGCCATCAGTGAGTCCTGGACAGGGTCCGATACGCAGTATTTT